The source of this T cell receptor (beta chain) is a study of T-cell memory formation after mild COVID-19. The wider study: TCR clusters showed largely donor specificity.

Study-level points and caveats: Later expanders leaned CD4+, whereas clones that contracted between day 15 and 85 were balanced CD4/CD8. Mainly in CM and EM were contracting CD4+ clones; CD8+ were in EMRA.

The CDR3 totals 16 residues. V shed 7 bases and J shed 4 bases, with 22 bases lying between them. Germline V gene sequence: CDR1 SGHTA, CDR2 FQGNSA. This clonotype was counted at least ten times. Its antigen is still unknown. TCRdb re-derived calls from the 5' RACE reads in MiXCR, one entry per CDR3 protein. The data show some 260,000 distinct CDR3 sequences, with around 15% seen just once and about 3.5% held by the top ten. The rearrangement uses TRBV7-2 and TRBJ1-2, with D possibly TRBD1 on 5 matching bases. The sample consisted of PBMCs or a T cell subset sorted from them (not recorded which). The clonotype was recovered from a man between 18 and 35 years old who had mild COVID-19 (a few samples of this study predate the infection). Cell type and time point are not known. In DNA form, the CDR3 reads TGTGCCAGCACCTCCCCAGCGCAGGGCCTTGGCTATGGCTACACCTTC. Its translation: CASTSPAQGLGYGYTF. Full variable domain (outside the CDR3, taken from reference TRBV7-2 and TRBJ1-2): GAGVSQSPSNKVTEKGKDVELRCDPISGHTALYWYRQSLGQGLEFLIYFQGNSAPDKSGLPSDRFSAERTGGSVSTLTIQRTQQEDSAVYLCASTSPAQGLGYGYTFGSGTRLTVV.